A single sample is the source of the 27 T cell receptor beta chains below, sequenced in a study of technical replicates of blood from several donors. Produced via immunoSEQ multiplex PCR; TCRdb's table is partial and in-frame only. The sample carries about 60,000 clones, approximately 86% recorded once. Sequenced: PBMCs. Source of these receptors: a human donor in good health. Some clones in this sample may be carry-over from other donors' samples.

J is TRBJ2-5 and V is TRBV29-1, with 8 bases identical to TRBD2. The CDR3 runs to 12 residues. V lost 3 bases to trimming and J lost 4 bases; unmatched junction nucleotides: 1. The germline gives CDR1 SQVTM, CDR2 ANQGSEA. For the CDR3, the DNA is TGCAGCGTTGATAGCGGGGTAGAGACCCAGTACTTC. It is translated as CSVDSGVETQYF.

V gene TRBV30 combines with J gene TRBJ2-7, with a weak D call TRBD2 (5 bases). Germline assignment: CDR1 GTSNPN and CDR2 SVGIG (reference sequence). CDR3 length: 13 amino acids. Deletions cut 3 bases from V and 2 bases from J, with 11 bases between. The CDR3 loop reads CAWSGGLPYEQYF. The CDR3 coding sequence is TGTGCCTGGAGCGGCGGGTTACCCTACGAGCAGTACTTC.

V and J are TRBV2 and TRBJ2-7; weak D call: TRBD1 (5 bases). V was pared by 10 bases and J by 0 bases, with 13 bases between. The CDR3 is made up of 13 amino acids. Germline CDR1 is SNHLY and CDR2 is FYNNEI. CDR3 in amino acids: CAMQDTSSYEQYF. The CDR3 bases are TGTGCCATGCAGGACACGAGCTCCTACGAGCAGTACTTC.

The chain links TRBV11-2 to TRBJ2-1; TRBD2 matches 11 bases. Trimming took 2 bases from V and 6 from J; bases not matched to a gene: 3. Looked up from germline, CDR1 is SGHAT and CDR2 is FQNNGV. The CDR3 has 15 residues. This CDR3 reads CASSLLGTSGNEQFF. The CDR3 DNA sequence: TGTGCCAGCAGCTTACTTGGGACTAGCGGCAATGAGCAGTTCTTC.

V usage is TRBV19 and J usage is TRBJ2-3, with D hard to call. V was pared by 5 bases and J by 4 bases, with 4 bases between. Germline CDR1 reads LNHDA; CDR2 reads SQIVND (reference sequence). The CDR3 consists of 11 residues. The CDR3 DNA reads TGTGCCAGTAGTTCGTCAGATACGCAGTATTTT. Translation: CASSSSDTQYF.

The chain links TRBV11-2 to TRBJ2-1, with 10 positions matching TRBD2. Unmatched junction bases numbered 9, after V lost 6 bases and J lost 1 base. The CDR3 length is 17 residues. Germline CDR1 and CDR2: SGHAT and FQNNGV. The CDR3 nucleotides are TGTGCCAGCAGGCCCCTAGCGGGAGTGGGTTCCTACAATGAGCAGTTCTTC. Translating gives CASRPLAGVGSYNEQFF.

This chain joins TRBV9 and TRBJ2-3; TRBD1 agrees at 7 bases. CDR1 is SGDLS and CDR2 is YYNGEE in the germline V gene. V shed 4 bases, J shed 5 bases, and the junction held 10 bases outside the gene matches. The CDR3 runs 15 residues. CDR3 nucleotides: TGTGCCAGCAGCCCCCAGAACAGGGGTTTAGATACGCAGTATTTT. Its protein product is CASSPQNRGLDTQYF. The full variable domain, rest sourced from reference TRBV9 and TRBJ2-3, is DSGVTQTPKHLITATGQRVTLRCSPRSGDLSVYWYQQSLDQGLQFLIQYYNGEERAKGNILERFSAQQFPDLHSELNLSSLELGDSALYFCASSPQNRGLDTQYFGPGTRLTVL.

The rearrangement joins TRBV15 to TRBJ1-5; D is ambiguous. The germline V gene has CDR1 LNHNV and CDR2 YYDKDF (reference sequence). The V end was cut by 1 base, the J end by 1 base, with 11 bases between. The CDR3 totals 16 residues. The CDR3 nucleotides are TGTGCCACCAGCAGAGTGGGCAGCCAAAGCAATCAGCCCCAGCATTTT. Protein sequence: CATSRVGSQSNQPQHF.

The chain employs TRBV19 and TRBJ1-1, with D possibly matching TRBD1 (5 bases). The V end lost 2 bases, the J end lost 0 bases, and 10 bases lay between the germline ends. Germline values: CDR1 LNHDA, CDR2 SQIVND (reference sequence). CDR3 length equals 15 residues. CDR3 in DNA: TGTGCCAGTAGTATAAGGGGCTTCATGAACACTGAAGCTTTCTTT. Protein sequence: CASSIRGFMNTEAFF.

This sequence joins TRBV7-9 and TRBJ1-1; tentatively, D is TRBD1 (5 bases). V was clipped by 1 base and J by 5 bases, with 8 bases between them. This CDR3 has 13 amino acids. Germline V lookup: CDR1 SEHNR, CDR2 FQNEAQ (reference sequence). CDR3 protein: CASSLEQGTEAFF. The CDR3 DNA follows: TGTGCCAGCAGCTTAGAGCAGGGTACTGAAGCTTTCTTT. Looking up the rest from reference TRBV7-9 and TRBJ1-1 gives the full variable domain: DTGVSQNPRHKITKRGQNVTFRCDPISEHNRLYWYRQTLGQGPEFLTYFQNEAQLEKSRLLSDRFSAERPKGSFSTLEIQRTEQGDSAMYLCASSLEQGTEAFFGQGTRLTVV.

V gene TRBV7-6 combines with J gene TRBJ2-3, with 11 bases matching TRBD2. V trimming: 5 bases; J trimming: 1 base; junction bases outside the gene matches: 2. Germline CDR1 SGHVS, CDR2 FNYEAQ. CDR3 length equals 15 residues. The CDR3 spells CASSRGLAGTDTQYF. Written as DNA, the CDR3 is TGTGCCAGCAGCCGGGGACTAGCGGGCACAGATACGCAGTATTTT.

The chain carries TRBV4-3 and TRBJ1-1, with 9 bases fitting TRBD1. Germline CDR1 reads LGHNA; CDR2 reads YSLEER. After removal of 0 bases from V and 10 bases from J, the junction contained 6 bases not matched to a gene. The length of the CDR3 is 14 residues. The CDR3 nucleotides are TGCGCCAGCAGCCAAGAGGTGTCGGGACAGGGAGCTTTCTTT. It codes for CASSQEVSGQGAFF.

The chain joins TRBV7-2 to TRBJ2-5, with 10 bases aligning to TRBD1. From germline, CDR1 is SGHTA and CDR2 FQGNSA. The CDR3 is made up of 14 amino acids. Losses at the gene ends were 4 bases for V and 5 bases for J; bases not matched to a gene: 4. The DNA for the CDR3 is TGTGCCAGCAGCTACGCGACAGGGGGCGAGACCCAGTACTTC. Amino acid sequence: CASSYATGGETQYF.

This chain links TRBV4-3 with TRBJ1-2, with 8 bases that match TRBD1. The CDR3 totals 16 residues. Losses at the gene ends were 0 bases for V and 6 bases for J; bases not matched to a gene: 9. The germline gives CDR1 LGHNA, CDR2 YSLEER. CDR3 loop: CASSQDRTGNYDGYTF. CDR3 DNA: TGCGCCAGCAGCCAAGATAGGACAGGGAATTATGATGGCTACACCTTC.

This chain uses TRBV11-2 with TRBJ1-2, with 8 bases that match TRBD1. Germline CDR1 SGHAT, CDR2 FQNNGV. There are 15 residues in the CDR3. Trimming cost V 4 bases and J 3 bases; bases outside gene matches: 7. The CDR3 reads CASSSGQGGHYGYTF. CDR3 nucleotide sequence: TGTGCCAGCAGCTCAGGACAGGGTGGTCACTATGGCTACACCTTC.

This clone has just a few counts. The chain links TRBV6-1 to TRBJ2-3; TRBD1 aligns across 9 bases. Germline values: CDR1 MNHNS, CDR2 SASEGT. This CDR3 is built from 15 residues. After removal of 7 bases from V and 4 bases from J, the junction contained 9 bases not matched to a gene. The CDR3 here is CASTKDRGGPDTQYF. The DNA for the CDR3 is TGTGCCAGCACCAAGGACAGGGGAGGGCCAGATACGCAGTATTTT.

V usage is TRBV12-5 and J usage is TRBJ1-1, with D unclear. The CDR3 is 12 amino acids. V gave up 1 base and J gave up 3 bases, with 3 bases separating them. CDR1 is LGHNT and CDR2 is FRNRAP in the germline V gene. This CDR3 is CASGLAYTEAFF. The CDR3 DNA reads as TGTGCTAGTGGTTTGGCCTACACTGAAGCTTTCTTT.

The chain carries TRBV19 and TRBJ1-3; tentative D call: TRBD1 (5 bases). There are 14 residues in the CDR3. CDR1 is LNHDA, CDR2 SQIVND, per germline (reference sequence). V shed 10 bases and J shed 4 bases, with 17 bases lying between them. The CDR3 loop is CATSGGGGGNTIYF. In DNA, the CDR3 is TGTGCCACCTCCGGGGGGGGAGGAGGAAACACCATATATTTT.

The chain couples TRBV15 to TRBJ2-7; TRBD1 might be the D (5 bases). Germline V gives CDR1 LNHNV, CDR2 YYDKDF (reference sequence). V gave up 0 bases and J gave up 7 bases, with 13 bases separating them. CDR3 length equals 14 residues. In nucleotides, the CDR3 is TGTGCCACCAGCAGAGAACCACGACAGCCTGAGCAGTACTTC. Translating it yields CATSREPRQPEQYF.

The chain employs TRBV5-1 and TRBJ2-1; 8 nucleotides line up with TRBD2. This CDR3 region has 17 residues. V was clipped by 5 bases and J by 0 bases; unmatched bases: 10. Per germline, CDR1 SGHRS and CDR2 YFSETQ. The CDR3 loop reads CASSPLAGSSSYNEQFF. The CDR3 DNA reads TGCGCCAGCAGTCCTTTAGCGGGGTCCAGCTCCTACAATGAGCAGTTCTTC.

This clone was seen once. V and J are TRBV29-1 and TRBJ1-1; D remains ambiguous. Germline V CDR1 and CDR2: SQVTM, ANQGSEA. V was cut by 2 bases and J by 3 bases, with 10 bases left in between. This CDR3 contains 13 residues. The CDR3 reads CSVEPGGYTEAFF. CDR3 nucleotides: TGCAGCGTTGAACCCGGAGGTTACACTGAAGCTTTCTTT.

The chain uses TRBV18 and TRBJ2-3; maybe TRBD2 (6 bases). CDR1 is KGHSH, CDR2 LQKENI, per germline. CDR3 length: 13 amino acids. Trimming left V 10 bases short and J 4 bases short, with 15 bases between. This chain's CDR3 is CATRLALADTQYF. The CDR3 DNA is TGTGCCACGAGGCTAGCGTTGGCAGATACGCAGTATTTT.

The V call is TRBV5-1, the J call TRBJ2-2; 7 bases line up with TRBD2. CDR1 and CDR2 (germline): SGHRS, YFSETQ. V trimming: 1 base; J trimming: 1 base; junction bases outside the gene matches: 1. The CDR3 length is 15 residues. CDR3 DNA sequence: TGCGCCAGCAGCTTGTCGGGAGGGAACACCGGGGAGCTGTTTTTT. Its translation is CASSLSGGNTGELFF.

The V and J genes are TRBV11-2 and TRBJ2-5; D unclear. The germline CDR1 and CDR2 sequences are SGHAT and FQNNGV. The CDR3 totals 12 residues. The ends were cut back, 5 bases at V and 7 bases at J, with 11 bases in the middle. CDR3 nucleotides: TGTGCCAGCAGCCAGAACCTTGGGACCCAGTACTTC. Translating gives CASSQNLGTQYF.

The gene calls are TRBV4-2 and TRBJ1-1; D is possibly TRBD1 (5 bases). Germline V gene lookup returns CDR1 LGHNA and CDR2 YNFKEQ. Trimming left V 0 bases short and J 0 bases short, with 20 bases between. The CDR3 covers 19 residues. The CDR3 DNA follows: TGTGCCAGCAGCCAAGAAGCGGCGGGATCGATGGGGGTGAACACTGAAGCTTTCTTT. Amino acid sequence: CASSQEAAGSMGVNTEAFF.

The chain uses TRBV9 and TRBJ2-7, with D unresolved. Germline CDR1 SGDLS, CDR2 YYNGEE. V was pared by 0 bases and J by 2 bases, with 6 bases between. The CDR3 extends over 13 amino acids. CDR3 amino acids: CASSVGLAYEQYF. The CDR3 coding sequence is TGTGCCAGCAGCGTAGGTCTCGCCTACGAGCAGTACTTC.

J is TRBJ2-1 and V is TRBV4-3; TRBD2 aligns across 8 bases. CDR1 is LGHNA, CDR2 YSLEER, per germline. There are 19 residues in the CDR3. Trimming cost V 0 bases and J 7 bases; bases outside gene matches: 17. The chain's CDR3 is CASSQENSRSGGRLNEQFF. The CDR3 DNA follows: TGCGCCAGCAGCCAAGAGAATAGCAGATCTGGCGGGAGGTTGAATGAGCAGTTCTTC.